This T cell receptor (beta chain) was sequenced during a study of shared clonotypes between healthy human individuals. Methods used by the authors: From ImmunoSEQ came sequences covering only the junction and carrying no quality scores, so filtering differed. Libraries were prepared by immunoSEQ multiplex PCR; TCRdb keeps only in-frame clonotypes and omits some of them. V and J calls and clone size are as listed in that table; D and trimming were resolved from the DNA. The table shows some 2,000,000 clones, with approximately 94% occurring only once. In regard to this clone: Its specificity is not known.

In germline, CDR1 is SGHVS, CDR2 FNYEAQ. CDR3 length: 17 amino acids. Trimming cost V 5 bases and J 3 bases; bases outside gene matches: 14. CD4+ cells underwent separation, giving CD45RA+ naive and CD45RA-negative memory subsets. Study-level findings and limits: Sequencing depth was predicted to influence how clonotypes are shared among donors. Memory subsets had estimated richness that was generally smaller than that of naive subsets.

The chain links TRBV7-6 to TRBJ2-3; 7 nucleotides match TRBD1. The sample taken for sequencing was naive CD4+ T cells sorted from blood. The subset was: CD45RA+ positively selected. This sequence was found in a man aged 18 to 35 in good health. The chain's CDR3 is CASSPRTRGLPTDTQYF. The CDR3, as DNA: TGTGCCAGCAGCCCGAGAACGAGGGGGCTGCCAACAGATACGCAGTATTTT.